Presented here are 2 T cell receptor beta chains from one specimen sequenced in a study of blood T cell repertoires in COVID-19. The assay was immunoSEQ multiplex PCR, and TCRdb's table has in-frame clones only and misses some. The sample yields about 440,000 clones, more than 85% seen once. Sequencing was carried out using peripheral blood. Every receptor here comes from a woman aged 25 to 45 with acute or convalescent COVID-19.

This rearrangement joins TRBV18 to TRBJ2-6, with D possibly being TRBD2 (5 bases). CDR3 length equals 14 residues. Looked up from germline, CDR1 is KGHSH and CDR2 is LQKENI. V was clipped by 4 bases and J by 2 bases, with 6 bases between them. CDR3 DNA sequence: TGTGCCAGCTCACAGGGAGCTGGGGCCAACGTCCTGACTTTC. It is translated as CASSQGAGANVLTF. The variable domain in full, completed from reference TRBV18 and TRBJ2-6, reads NAGVMQNPRHLVRRRGQEARLRCSPMKGHSHVYWYRQLPEEGLKFMVYLQKENIIDESGMPKERFSAEFPKEGPSILRIQQVVRGDSAAYFCASSQGAGANVLTFGAGSRLTVL.

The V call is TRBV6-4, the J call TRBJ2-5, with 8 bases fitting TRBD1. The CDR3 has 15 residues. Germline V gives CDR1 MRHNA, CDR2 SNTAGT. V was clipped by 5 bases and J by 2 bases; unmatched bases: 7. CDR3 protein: CASSPGQAPQETQYF. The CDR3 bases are TGTGCCAGCAGTCCGGGACAGGCCCCGCAAGAGACCCAGTACTTC.